These T cell receptor beta chains were read from a single sample in a study of blood T cell repertoires in COVID-19. TCRdb keeps only in-frame clones here, not all; method: immunoSEQ multiplex PCR. Among 250,000 or so clones listed, around 86% were seen once. The sample was peripheral blood. These receptors were collected from a woman aged 35 to 49 who had recovered from COVID-19. CDR3s include the opening cysteine and the closing phenylalanine or tryptophan. Each record gives: V gene, D gene, clone size, J gene, CDR3 DNA, CDR3 protein. The D gene is left open where the match is weak. Some rows have no size entry. The others give once, few or many, or a class for an expanded clone.

>TRBV15|TRBD2|NA|TRBJ2-2
TGTGCCACCAGCAGAGAGGGTCTAGCGGGAAGTACCGGGGAGCTGTTTTTT
CATSREGLAGSTGELFF
>TRBV15|TRBD2|NA|TRBJ2-7
TGTGCCACCAGCGCCAGTAGCGGGAGGACCTCGCCATTCCCCTCCATCCCCTACGAGCAGTACTTC
CATSASSGRTSPFPSIPYEQYF
>TRBV3-1/TRBV3-2|TRBD1|NA|TRBJ2-5
TGTGCCAGCAGCTCCAGGGGGCAGGAGACCCAGTACTTC
CASSSRGQETQYF
>TRBV9|TRBD1|NA|TRBJ1-1
TGTGCCAGCAGCGTTTTGACAGGGGGAAGCGAAGCTTTCTTT
CASSVLTGGSEAFF
>TRBV28|NA|NA|TRBJ2-3
TGTGCCAGCACCTCACAGGGGGGGATAACAGATACGCAGTATTTT
CASTSQGGITDTQYF
>TRBV7-6|TRBD1|once|TRBJ1-2
TGTGCCAGCAGTGAGAGACAGGGGGAATTGGGCGGCTACACCTTC
CASSERQGELGGYTF
>TRBV10-3|NA|NA|TRBJ2-5
TGTGCCATCAGTGAGAACAGGGATACCCAAGAGACCCAGTACTTC
CAISENRDTQETQYF
>TRBV18|NA|NA|TRBJ2-5
TGTGCCAGCTCACCAGGGGCGCGGCAAGAGACCCAGTACTTC
CASSPGARQETQYF
>TRBV6-5|TRBD2|NA|TRBJ2-3
TGTGCCAGCAGTTGGGGGACTAGCGGAAGCACAGATACGCAGTATTTT
CASSWGTSGSTDTQYF
>TRBV28|TRBD1|NA|TRBJ1-1
TGTGCCAGCCGGCGGACAGGGGTGGTAACTGAAGCTTTCTTT
CASRRTGVVTEAFF
>TRBV7-9|TRBD2|NA|TRBJ2-7
TGTGCCAGCAGCTCCGTGACTAGCGGTTTGAGCTCCTACGAGCAGTACTTC
CASSSVTSGLSSYEQYF
>TRBV7-3|TRBD1|NA|TRBJ1-1
TGTGCCAGCAGCTTAACAGGGGGCTGGGGTGAAGCTTTCTTT
CASSLTGGWGEAFF
>TRBV4-1|NA|NA|TRBJ1-6
TGCGCCAGCAGCCAAGATGGCGGTAATAATTCACCCCTCCACTTT
CASSQDGGNNSPLHF
>TRBV5-4|TRBD2|NA|TRBJ2-3
TGTGCCAGCAGCGTCCCGGGACTAGCGGGAGGGCCAGATACGCAGTATTTT
CASSVPGLAGGPDTQYF
>TRBV20-1|TRBD2|NA|TRBJ2-1
TGCAGTGCTAGTGTCGCTAGCGGAGGCATCAATGAGCAGTTCTTC
CSASVASGGINEQFF
>TRBV7-9|NA|NA|TRBJ1-2
TGTGCCAGCAGCCGAACTGACACGAACTATGGCTACACCTTC
CASSRTDTNYGYTF
>TRBV28|NA|NA|TRBJ1-2
TGTGCCAGCAGTTACAGGGACTATGGCTACACCTTC
CASSYRDYGYTF
>TRBV6-5|NA|NA|TRBJ2-7
TGTGCCAGCAGTCGCACAGGGAGCTCCTACGAGCAGTACTTC
CASSRTGSSYEQYF
>TRBV30|TRBD2|NA|TRBJ2-6
TGTGCCTGGTCGGGGACTAGGTCTTCGGGGGCCAACGTCCTGACTTTC
CAWSGTRSSGANVLTF
>TRBV27|TRBD1|NA|TRBJ2-7
TGTGCCAGCAGTCAGGGGGCGAGTACTGGGCAGTACTTC
CASSQGASTGQYF
>TRBV11-3|NA|NA|TRBJ2-7
TGTGCCAGCAGCTTTGGTAGGCTGGGGGGCTACGAGCAGTACTTC
CASSFGRLGGYEQYF
>TRBV3-1/TRBV3-2|TRBD1|NA|TRBJ2-6
TGTGCCAGCAGGGGACAGGGGGTCTCTGGGGCCAACGTCCTGACTTTC
CASRGQGVSGANVLTF
>TRBV15|TRBD2|NA|TRBJ2-7
TGTGCCACCAGCAGAGACCTCGGGACTAGCCCCTCCTACGAGCAGTACTTC
CATSRDLGTSPSYEQYF
>TRBV6-6|NA|NA|TRBJ1-1
TGTGCCAGCAGTTATCGTCGGGAAAGGCTCGAAGCTTTCTTT
CASSYRRERLEAFF
>TRBV28|TRBD2|NA|TRBJ2-3
TGTGCCAGCATCCCAGGGGGACTAGCGGAGACAGATACGCAGTATTTT
CASIPGGLAETDTQYF
>TRBV3-1/TRBV3-2|TRBD1|NA|TRBJ1-3
TGTGCCAGCAGCCAAGAATTAACAGGGGGCCAGAACACCATATATTTT
CASSQELTGGQNTIYF
>TRBV2|TRBD1|NA|TRBJ2-5
TGTGCCAGCAGAGGGACAGGCGGGGAGACCCAGTACTTC
CASRGTGGETQYF
>TRBV5-4|TRBD1|NA|TRBJ2-5
TGTGCCAGCACCCTACAGGGGGCCGGGGAGACCCAGTACTTC
CASTLQGAGETQYF
>TRBV7-2|NA|NA|TRBJ2-3
TGTGCCAGCAGGGGGGGTGGAGATACGCAGTATTTT
CASRGGGDTQYF
>TRBV13|TRBD2|NA|TRBJ2-1
TGTGCCAGCAGCTTATCCGGGACTAGCGGGACCCAGCAGTTCTTC
CASSLSGTSGTQQFF
>TRBV14|TRBD1|NA|TRBJ1-6
TGTGCCAGCCCCGGGACAGGCCTTAAGGCCCTCCACTTT
CASPGTGLKALHF
>TRBV6-2/TRBV6-3|NA|NA|TRBJ2-5
TGTGCCAGCAGTTGCTTCGGAGCCGGGTGTGGCACCCAGTACTTC
CASSCFGAGCGTQYF
>TRBV5-1|TRBD1|NA|TRBJ2-7
TGCGCCAGCAGCTTGGGCGCGGGACAGGGTTCTACCTACGAGCAGTACTTC
CASSLGAGQGSTYEQYF